This TCR beta chain was found in a study of post-analysis software for immune sequencing data. On the study more broadly: As for disease course, relapsing-remitting, secondary progressive and progressive-relapsing multiple sclerosis were all included.

About this clonotype: The antigen remains undetermined.

The study's findings and limits: Same-batch samples co-clustered strongly by F measure. The study found TRBV5-6, TRBV5-1 and TRBV20-1 among four to six TRBV segments more frequent in patients than controls.

cDNA libraries of TCR beta carried unique molecular identifiers. There were 1 to 10 million T cells, and approximately 480,000 cDNA molecules came from them. TCRdb reanalysed the PCR reads using MiXCR and keeps one entry per CDR3 protein. Of approximately 770,000 distinct CDR3 sequences in the sample, 46% were seen once. Trimming took 10 bases from V and 10 from J; bases not matched to a gene: 12. Germline CDR1 and CDR2: ENHRY and SYGVKD. CDR3 size: 15 residues. The sample comprised blood. This rearrangement joins TRBV10-3 to TRBJ2-1, with TRBD2 matching over 14 bases. The source of this sequence is a girl aged 5-17 years with multiple sclerosis. In DNA form, the CDR3 reads TGTGCCAGCTCGACTAGCGGGAGGGCCAATCGGGAGCAGTTCTTC. Translation gives CASSTSGRANREQFF.